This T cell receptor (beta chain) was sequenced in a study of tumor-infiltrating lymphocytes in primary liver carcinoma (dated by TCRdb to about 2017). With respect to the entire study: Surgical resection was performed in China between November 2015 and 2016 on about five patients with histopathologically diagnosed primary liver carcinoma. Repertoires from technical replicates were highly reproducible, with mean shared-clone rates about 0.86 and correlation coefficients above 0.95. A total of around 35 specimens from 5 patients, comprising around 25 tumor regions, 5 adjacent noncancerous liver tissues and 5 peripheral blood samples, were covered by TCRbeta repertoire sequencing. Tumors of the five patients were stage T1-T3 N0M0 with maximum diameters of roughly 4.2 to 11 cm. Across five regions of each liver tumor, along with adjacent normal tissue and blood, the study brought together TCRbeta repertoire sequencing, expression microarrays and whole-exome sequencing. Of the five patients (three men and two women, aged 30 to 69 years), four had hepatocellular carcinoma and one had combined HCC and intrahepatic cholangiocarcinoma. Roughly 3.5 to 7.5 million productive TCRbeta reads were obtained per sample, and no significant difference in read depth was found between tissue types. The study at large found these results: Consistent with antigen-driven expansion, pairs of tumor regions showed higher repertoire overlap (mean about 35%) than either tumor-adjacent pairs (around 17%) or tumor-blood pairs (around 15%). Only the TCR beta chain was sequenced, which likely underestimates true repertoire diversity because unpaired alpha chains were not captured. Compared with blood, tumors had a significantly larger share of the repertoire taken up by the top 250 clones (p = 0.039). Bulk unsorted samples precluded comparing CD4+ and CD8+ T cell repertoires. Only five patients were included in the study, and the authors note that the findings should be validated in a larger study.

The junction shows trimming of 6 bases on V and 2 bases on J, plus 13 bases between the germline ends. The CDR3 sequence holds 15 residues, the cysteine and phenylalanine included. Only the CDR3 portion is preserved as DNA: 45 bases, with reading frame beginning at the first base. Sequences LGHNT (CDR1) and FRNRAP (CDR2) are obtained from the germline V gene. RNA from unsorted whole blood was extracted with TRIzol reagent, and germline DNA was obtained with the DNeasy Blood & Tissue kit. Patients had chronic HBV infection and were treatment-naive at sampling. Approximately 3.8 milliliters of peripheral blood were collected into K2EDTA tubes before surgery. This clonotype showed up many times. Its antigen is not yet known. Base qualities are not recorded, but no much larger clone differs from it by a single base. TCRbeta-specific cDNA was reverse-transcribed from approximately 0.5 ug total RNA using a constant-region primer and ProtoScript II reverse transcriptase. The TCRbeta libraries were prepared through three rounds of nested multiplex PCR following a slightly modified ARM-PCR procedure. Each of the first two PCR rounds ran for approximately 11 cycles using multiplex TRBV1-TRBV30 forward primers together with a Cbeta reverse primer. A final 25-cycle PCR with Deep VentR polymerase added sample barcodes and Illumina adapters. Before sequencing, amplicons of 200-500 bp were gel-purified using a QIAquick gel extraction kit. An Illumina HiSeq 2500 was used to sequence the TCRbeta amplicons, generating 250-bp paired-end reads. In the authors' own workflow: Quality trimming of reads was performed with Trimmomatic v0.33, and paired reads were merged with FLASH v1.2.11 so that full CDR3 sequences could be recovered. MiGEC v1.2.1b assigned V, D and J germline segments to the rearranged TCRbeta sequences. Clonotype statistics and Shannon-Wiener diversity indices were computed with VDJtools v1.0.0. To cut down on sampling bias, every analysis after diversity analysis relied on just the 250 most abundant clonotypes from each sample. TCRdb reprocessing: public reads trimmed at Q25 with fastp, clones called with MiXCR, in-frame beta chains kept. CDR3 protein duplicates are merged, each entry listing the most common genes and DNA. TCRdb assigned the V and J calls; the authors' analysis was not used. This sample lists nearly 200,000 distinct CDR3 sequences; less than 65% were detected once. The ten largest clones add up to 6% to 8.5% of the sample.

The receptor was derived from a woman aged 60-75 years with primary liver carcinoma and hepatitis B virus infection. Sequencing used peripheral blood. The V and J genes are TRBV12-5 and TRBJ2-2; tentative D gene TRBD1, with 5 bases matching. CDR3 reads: CASGQGRINTGELFF. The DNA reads TGTGCTAGTGGCCAGGGCAGAATTAACACCGGGGAGCTGTTTTTT.